Listed here is a single T cell receptor (beta chain). Germline CDR1 reads KGHSH; CDR2 reads LQKENI. This CDR3 has 14 amino acids. V lost 6 bases and J 5 bases, leaving 16 bases between the germline ends. These data are taken from a study of blood T cell repertoires in COVID-19. Measured with immunoSEQ multiplex PCR; TCRdb has only the in-frame clones, and not every one. The sample comprises over 100,000 clones, around 86% of which are singletons, and around 4.6% rests with the top ten. The material sequenced was peripheral blood. J is TRBJ2-5 and V is TRBV18; weak D call: TRBD2 (6 bases). The receptor's source is a man in his forties with acute or convalescent COVID-19. The CDR3 protein is CASSPGLATETQYF. The CDR3 nucleotides are TGTGCCAGCTCGCCGGGACTGGCTACGGAGACCCAGTACTTC.